This T cell receptor (beta chain) was obtained from a study of T cell repertoires in cytomegalovirus infection. This clonotype is labeled medium-sized (0.01 to 0.1%). Its antigen is currently unknown. The germline V gene has CDR1 SGHVS and CDR2 FNYEAQ. This CDR3 region has 14 residues. V gave up 1 base and J gave up 4 bases, with 10 bases separating them. MiXCR, run by TCRdb on the reads, gives a single entry per CDR3 protein. The table records roughly 250,000 distinct CDR3 sequences, approximately 24% of them present only once. Findings of the study overall: HLA-C-restricted CMV-specific TCR beta clonotypes were dominant in the ex vivo response.

This chain links TRBV7-6 with TRBJ1-1; tentative D call: TRBD1 (6 bases). The sample was CD8+ T cells from PBMCs. This receptor was taken from a human donor in good health (CMV status not recorded). Some clones in this sample may be carry-over from other donors' samples. CDR3 residues: CASSLGQGSTEAFF. CDR3 DNA: TGTGCCAGCAGCTTAGGGCAGGGGTCCACTGAAGCTTTCTTT.